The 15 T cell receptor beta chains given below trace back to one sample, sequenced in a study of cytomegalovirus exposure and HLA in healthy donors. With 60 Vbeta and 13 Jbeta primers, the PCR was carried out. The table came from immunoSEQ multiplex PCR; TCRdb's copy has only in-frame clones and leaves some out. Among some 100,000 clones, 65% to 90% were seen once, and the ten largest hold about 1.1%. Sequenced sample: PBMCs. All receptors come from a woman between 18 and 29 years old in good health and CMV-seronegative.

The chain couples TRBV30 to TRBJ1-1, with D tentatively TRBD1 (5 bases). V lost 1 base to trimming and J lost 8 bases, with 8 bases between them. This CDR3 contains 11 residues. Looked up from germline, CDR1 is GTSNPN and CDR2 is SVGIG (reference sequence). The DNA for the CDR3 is TGTGCCTGGAGTGCCGGGGGGGAAGCTTTCTTT. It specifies CAWSAGGEAFF.

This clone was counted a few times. CDR3 DNA: TGTGCCAGCAGCGCCACAGACACCGGGGAGCTGTTTTTT. As protein: CASSATDTGELFF. The chain employs TRBV6-4 and TRBJ2-2; no firm D call. The length of the CDR3 is 13 residues. Germline CDR1 and CDR2: MRHNA and SNTAGT. The V end was cut by 6 bases, the J end by 3 bases, with 8 bases between.

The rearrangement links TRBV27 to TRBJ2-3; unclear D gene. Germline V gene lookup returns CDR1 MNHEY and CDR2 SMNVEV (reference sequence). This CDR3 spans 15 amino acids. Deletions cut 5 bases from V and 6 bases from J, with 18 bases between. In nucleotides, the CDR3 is TGTGCCAGCAGTCCTGCGGTATTGGGTCCCGATACGCAGTATTTT. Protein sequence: CASSPAVLGPDTQYF.

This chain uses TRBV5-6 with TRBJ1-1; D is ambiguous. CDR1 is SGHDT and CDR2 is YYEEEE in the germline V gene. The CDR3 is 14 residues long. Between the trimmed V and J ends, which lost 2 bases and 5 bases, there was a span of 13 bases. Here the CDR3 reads CASSFLSGWTEAFF. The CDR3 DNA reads TGTGCCAGCAGCTTCTTATCGGGGTGGACTGAAGCTTTCTTT.

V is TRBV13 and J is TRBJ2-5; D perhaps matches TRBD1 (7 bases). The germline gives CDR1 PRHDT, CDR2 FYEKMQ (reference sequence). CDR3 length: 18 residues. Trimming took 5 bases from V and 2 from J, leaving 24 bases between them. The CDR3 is CASSRLTGRSGEQETQYF. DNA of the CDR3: TGTGCCAGCAGCCGATTGACAGGGCGTAGCGGAGAGCAAGAGACCCAGTACTTC.

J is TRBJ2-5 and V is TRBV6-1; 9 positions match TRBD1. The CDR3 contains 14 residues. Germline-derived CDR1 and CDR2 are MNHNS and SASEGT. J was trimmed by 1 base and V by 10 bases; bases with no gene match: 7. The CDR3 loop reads CATRQGGGQETQYF. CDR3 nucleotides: TGTGCCACCCGACAGGGGGGAGGCCAAGAGACCCAGTACTTC.

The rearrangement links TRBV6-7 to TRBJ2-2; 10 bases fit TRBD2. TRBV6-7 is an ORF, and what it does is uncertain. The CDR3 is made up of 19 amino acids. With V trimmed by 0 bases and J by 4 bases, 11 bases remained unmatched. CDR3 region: CASSYSRPSGGSCTGELFF. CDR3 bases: TGTGCCAGCAGTTACTCGCGGCCTAGCGGGGGAAGTTGCACCGGGGAGCTGTTTTTT.

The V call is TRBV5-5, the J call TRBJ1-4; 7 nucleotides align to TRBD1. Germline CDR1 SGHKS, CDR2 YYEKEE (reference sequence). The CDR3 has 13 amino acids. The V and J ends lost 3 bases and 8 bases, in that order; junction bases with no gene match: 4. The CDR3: CASSYGTEEKLFF. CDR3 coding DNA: TGTGCCAGCAGCTATGGGACAGAGGAAAAACTGTTTTTT.

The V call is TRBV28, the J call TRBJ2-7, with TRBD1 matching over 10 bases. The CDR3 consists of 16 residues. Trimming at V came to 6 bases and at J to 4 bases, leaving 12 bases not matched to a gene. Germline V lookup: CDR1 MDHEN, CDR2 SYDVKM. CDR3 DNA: TGTGCCAGCAGCTTACCACGGGACAGGGGTAGATACGAGCAGTACTTC. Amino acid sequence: CASSLPRDRGRYEQYF.

CDR3 nucleotides: TGTGCCAGCAGCTTAGCACTAGCCGGGGGTGGTGAGCAGTTCTTC. It translates to CASSLALAGGGEQFF. This chain joins TRBV7-2 and TRBJ2-1, with a possible D match to TRBD2 (6 bases). The length of the CDR3 is 15 residues. V shed 0 bases and J shed 9 bases, with 15 bases lying between them. The germline V gene encodes CDR1 SGHTA and CDR2 FQGNSA.

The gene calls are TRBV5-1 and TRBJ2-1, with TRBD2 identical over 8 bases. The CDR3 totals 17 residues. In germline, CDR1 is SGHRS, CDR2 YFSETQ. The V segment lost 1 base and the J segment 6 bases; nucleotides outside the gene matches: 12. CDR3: CASSLSSGRESPNEQFF. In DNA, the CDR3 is TGCGCCAGCAGCTTGTCTAGCGGGCGAGAGAGCCCCAATGAGCAGTTCTTC.

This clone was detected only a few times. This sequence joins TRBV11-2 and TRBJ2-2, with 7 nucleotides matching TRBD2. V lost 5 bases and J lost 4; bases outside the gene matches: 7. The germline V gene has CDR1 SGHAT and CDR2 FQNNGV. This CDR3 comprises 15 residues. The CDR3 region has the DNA TGTGCCAGCAGCGTAAGCGGCGGGGGCACCGGGGAGCTGTTTTTT. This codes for CASSVSGGGTGELFF.

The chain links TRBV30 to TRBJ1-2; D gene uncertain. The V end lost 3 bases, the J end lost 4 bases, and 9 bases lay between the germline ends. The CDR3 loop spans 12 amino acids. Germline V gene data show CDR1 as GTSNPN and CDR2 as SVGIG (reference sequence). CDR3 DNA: TGTGCCTGGAGAATCTCCTCCTATGGCTACACCTTC. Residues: CAWRISSYGYTF. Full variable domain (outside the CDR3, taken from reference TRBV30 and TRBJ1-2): SQTIHQWPATLVQPVGSPLSLECTVEGTSNPNLYWYRQAAGRGLQLLFYSVGIGQISSEVPQNLSASRPQDRQFILSSKKLLLSDSGFYLCAWRISSYGYTFGSGTRLTVV.

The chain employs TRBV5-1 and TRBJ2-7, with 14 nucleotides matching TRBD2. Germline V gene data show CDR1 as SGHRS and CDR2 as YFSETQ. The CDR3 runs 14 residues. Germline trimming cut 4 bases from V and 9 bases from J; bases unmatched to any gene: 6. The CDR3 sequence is CASSPGLAGAGQYF. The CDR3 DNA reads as TGCGCCAGCAGCCCGGGACTAGCGGGAGCGGGGCAGTACTTC.

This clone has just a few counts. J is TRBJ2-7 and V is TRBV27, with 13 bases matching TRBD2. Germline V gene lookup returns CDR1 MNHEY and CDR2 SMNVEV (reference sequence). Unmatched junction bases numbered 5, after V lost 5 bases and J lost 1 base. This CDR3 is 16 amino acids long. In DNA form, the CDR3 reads TGTGCCAGCAGTCTCAAGGGACTAGCGGGGTCCTACGAGCAGTACTTC. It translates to CASSLKGLAGSYEQYF.